The 21 T cell receptor beta chains below come from one sample, sequenced in a study of identical twins. TCRdb analysed the 5' RACE reads with MiXCR anew, one entry per CDR3 protein. Counted here are nearly 900,000 distinct CDR3 sequences, roughly an eighth occurring once; the ten biggest clones make up under 2%. The data also belong to a second study, concerning yellow fever vaccine responses in identical twins.

The specimen sequenced was PBMCs. The receptors originated from a woman younger than 35 in good health.

This clonotype has just a few counts. The chain joins TRBV19 to TRBJ2-5; a weak D match, TRBD1 (6 bases). Per germline, CDR1 LNHDA and CDR2 SQIVND (reference sequence). CDR3 size: 14 residues. V lost 5 bases, J lost 5 bases, and 15 bases lay in between. The CDR3 here is CASSPQGPGETQYF. The CDR3 DNA reads TGTGCCAGTAGTCCCCAGGGGCCCGGGGAGACCCAGTACTTC. The whole variable domain, filled in from reference TRBV19 and TRBJ2-5, reads DGGITQSPKYLFRKEGQNVTLSCEQNLNHDAMYWYRQDPGQGLRLIYYSQIVNDFQKGDIAEGYSVSREKKESFPLTVTSAQKNPTAFYLCASSPQGPGETQYFGPGTRLLVL.

The rearrangement links TRBV12-3 or TRBV12-4 to TRBJ2-7; TRBD2 matches 13 bases. V gave up 6 bases and J gave up 6 bases; unmatched junction bases: 8. This CDR3 is 15 amino acids long. CDR3 bases: TGTGCCAGCAGATCAAGGACTAGCGGGAGACGCGAGCAGTACTTC. The encoded protein is CASRSRTSGRREQYF.

CDR3 in amino acids: CASTRGGEETQYF. CDR3 bases: TGCGCCAGCACCCGAGGGGGAGAAGAGACCCAGTACTTC. The chain has TRBV10-2 and TRBJ2-5; maybe TRBD1 (6 bases). The CDR3 contains 13 residues. The V and J ends lost 7 bases and 3 bases respectively, with 12 bases between them. Germline V gene lookup returns CDR1 WSHSY and CDR2 SAAADI.

This clonotype was seen only a few times. The V and J genes are TRBV7-9 and TRBJ2-1; D is undetermined. This CDR3 has 14 amino acids. Germline V gene data show CDR1 as SEHNR and CDR2 as FQNEAQ (reference sequence). The V end lost 5 bases, the J end lost 4 bases, and 12 bases lay between the germline ends. This CDR3 reads CASSLDLKYNEQFF. The CDR3 bases are TGTGCCAGCAGCCTGGACCTCAAATACAATGAGCAGTTCTTC. The full variable domain, rest sourced from reference TRBV7-9 and TRBJ2-1, is DTGVSQNPRHKITKRGQNVTFRCDPISEHNRLYWYRQTLGQGPEFLTYFQNEAQLEKSRLLSDRFSAERPKGSFSTLEIQRTEQGDSAMYLCASSLDLKYNEQFFGPGTRLTVL.

This clonotype has a count of ten or more. The chain links TRBV4-1 to TRBJ1-5; no definite D call. With 0 bases removed from V and 3 bases from J, the gap between germline ends came to 9 bases. The CDR3 totals 15 residues. Germline V CDR1 and CDR2: MGHRA, YSYEKL. CDR3 protein: CASSQDGQFNQPQHF. The CDR3 DNA is TGCGCCAGCAGCCAAGATGGGCAGTTCAATCAGCCCCAGCATTTT.

This clonotype was observed a few times. The rearrangement uses TRBV5-5 and TRBJ1-5; the D is unclear. The CDR3 sequence is 15 residues long. V lost 2 bases and J 0 bases, leaving 9 bases between the germline ends. Germline V CDR1 and CDR2: SGHKS, YYEKEE (reference sequence). CDR3 residues: CASSFSPLSNQPQHF. CDR3 DNA: TGTGCCAGCAGCTTCAGTCCACTTAGCAATCAGCCCCAGCATTTT.

This clonotype was counted at least ten times. V and J are TRBV12-3 or TRBV12-4 and TRBJ2-7; the D is unclear. This CDR3 is built from 14 residues. V gave up 6 bases and J gave up 2 bases, with 14 bases separating them. The CDR3, as DNA: TGTGCCAGCAGCCAGAAGGACCGTACCTACGAGCAGTACTTC. It translates to CASSQKDRTYEQYF.

V usage is TRBV28 and J usage is TRBJ2-7, with D perhaps TRBD2 (6 bases). V lost 5 bases and J 4 bases, leaving 18 bases between the germline ends. Germline CDR1 and CDR2: MDHEN and SYDVKM. The CDR3 is made up of 15 amino acids. DNA of the CDR3: TGTGCCAGCAGTCTACCATGGGGGGAAGCATACGAGCAGTACTTC. It translates to CASSLPWGEAYEQYF. Together with reference TRBV28 and TRBJ2-7, the CDR3 gives the full variable domain: DVKVTQSSRYLVKRTGEKVFLECVQDMDHENMFWYRQDPGLGLRLIYFSYDVKMKEKGDIPEGYSVSREKKERFSLILESASTNQTSMYLCASSLPWGEAYEQYFGPGTRLTVT.

As concerns this clonotype: Given a much more abundant clone one base away, this may be a read error. The chain carries TRBV20-1 and TRBJ2-1; D perhaps matches TRBD1 (6 bases). V gave up 6 bases and J gave up 9 bases, with 12 bases separating them. The germline V gene has CDR1 DFQATT and CDR2 SNEGSKA (reference sequence). The CDR3 contains 11 residues. The CDR3 spells CSAIGGVEQFF. The DNA of the CDR3 is TGCAGTGCCATAGGGGGAGTTGAGCAGTTCTTC.

CDR3 nucleotides: TGTGCCAGCAGCGCTTCCGGGGCCCTGGAAGCTTTCTTT. Translating gives CASSASGALEAFF. The rearrangement uses TRBV9 and TRBJ1-1; possibly TRBD1 for D (5 bases). Germline V gene lookup returns CDR1 SGDLS and CDR2 YYNGEE. The CDR3 length is 13 residues. Trimming shortened V by 3 bases and J by 8 bases, and 14 bases separated the two germline ends.

This clonotype showed up just a few times. The chain couples TRBV10-3 to TRBJ1-1; perhaps TRBD1 as D (5 bases). Looked up from germline, CDR1 is ENHRY and CDR2 is SYGVKD. The CDR3 is 13 amino acids. Trimming removed 4 bases from V and 1 base from J, with 7 bases in between. CDR3 bases: TGTGCCATCAGTGGGGGACCGAACACTGAAGCTTTCTTT. Translation: CAISGGPNTEAFF.

J is TRBJ2-7 and V is TRBV3-1, with D perhaps assigned TRBD1 or TRBD2 (5 bases each). Trimming stripped 5 bases from V and 9 bases from J, with 23 bases between. Germline V gene data show CDR1 as LGHDT and CDR2 as YNNKEL (reference sequence). The CDR3 is 15 residues long. CDR3 in amino acids: CASSEGGFVGVRQYF. The CDR3 region has the DNA TGTGCCAGCAGCGAAGGAGGTTTTGTAGGGGTGCGGCAGTACTTC.

V gene TRBV27 combines with J gene TRBJ2-7; 11 bases align to TRBD2. Germline CDR1 and CDR2: MNHEY and SMNVEV (reference sequence). This CDR3 comprises 14 residues. J was trimmed by 6 bases and V by 5 bases; bases with no gene match: 6. The CDR3 protein is CASSPRLAGSEQYF. The CDR3 DNA is TGTGCCAGCAGTCCCCGACTAGCGGGAAGCGAGCAGTACTTC.

The chain employs TRBV4-1 and TRBJ2-1; the D gene could be TRBD1 or TRBD2 (6 bases each). Germline V lookup: CDR1 MGHRA, CDR2 YSYEKL. Trimming cost V 2 bases and J 2 bases, with 13 bases left between them. The CDR3 sequence is 16 residues long. The CDR3 DNA is TGCGCCAGCAGCCAACACAGGGACTTAACCTACAATGAGCAGTTCTTC. Protein: CASSQHRDLTYNEQFF.

This chain joins TRBV7-8 and TRBJ1-1; D is unresolved. The CDR3 is 16 amino acids. The germline V and J ends were trimmed by 2 bases and 0 bases, with 13 bases remaining between them. CDR1 SGHVS and CDR2 FQNEAQ come from the germline V gene. The CDR3 coding sequence is TGTGCCAGCAGCTTAACAATAAGAGGGTTGAACACTGAAGCTTTCTTT. It encodes CASSLTIRGLNTEAFF.

The rearrangement joins TRBV12-3 or TRBV12-4 to TRBJ2-1, with 7 bases matching TRBD2. The junction had 11 bases not matched to a gene; V was cut back by 3 bases and J by 9 bases. The CDR3 consists of 15 residues. CDR3: CASSLPGTIPPEQFF. The CDR3 region has the DNA TGTGCCAGCAGTTTGCCCGGGACTATACCTCCTGAGCAGTTCTTC.

J is TRBJ2-1 and V is TRBV29-1; 10 positions agree with TRBD1. Trimming removed 5 bases from V and 3 bases from J; junction bases left unmatched: 4. CDR1 is SQVTM, CDR2 ANQGSEA, per germline. The CDR3 spans 14 residues. CDR3 in amino acids: CSVTGQGDYNEQFF. The CDR3 nucleotides are TGCAGCGTTACTGGACAGGGGGACTACAATGAGCAGTTCTTC.

The chain uses TRBV18 and TRBJ2-2; the D gene is possibly TRBD1 (5 bases). The CDR3 runs to 16 residues. V was clipped by 0 bases and J by 3 bases, with 11 bases between them. CDR1 and CDR2 from the germline V gene are KGHSH and LQKENI. The CDR3 region is CASSPPGRVDTGELFF. CDR3 DNA sequence: TGTGCCAGCTCACCACCGGGCAGGGTCGACACCGGGGAGCTGTTTTTT. Using reference TRBV18 and TRBJ2-2 for the parts outside the CDR3, the full variable domain is NAGVMQNPRHLVRRRGQEARLRCSPMKGHSHVYWYRQLPEEGLKFMVYLQKENIIDESGMPKERFSAEFPKEGPSILRIQQVVRGDSAAYFCASSPPGRVDTGELFFGEGSRLTVL.

This clonotype was counted a few times. This rearrangement joins TRBV5-1 to TRBJ2-2; D gene unclear. Trimming pared 6 bases from V and 4 bases from J, leaving 7 bases between. This CDR3 is built from 12 residues. The germline CDR1 and CDR2 sequences are SGHRS and YFSETQ. The CDR3 loop is CASTGTTGELFF. CDR3 nucleotide sequence: TGCGCCAGCACAGGCACCACCGGGGAGCTGTTTTTT.

This clonotype was seen more than once but under ten times. The DNA for the CDR3 is TGCGCCAGCAGCCAAGACAGGTCTAACACTGAAGCTTTCTTT. Translation gives CASSQDRSNTEAFF. This chain uses TRBV4-1 with TRBJ1-1; D gene uncertain. Germline V gives CDR1 MGHRA, CDR2 YSYEKL. The CDR3 extends over 14 amino acids. Deletions cut 0 bases from V and 2 bases from J, with 7 bases between.

This clonotype was recorded a few times. The chain has TRBV2 and TRBJ1-1; the D is unclear. Germline-derived CDR1 and CDR2 are SNHLY and FYNNEI. The CDR3 is made up of 13 amino acids. The germline V and J ends were trimmed by 4 bases and 2 bases, with 8 bases remaining between them. The CDR3 bases are TGTGCCAGCAGTGTAGTAGACAACACTGAAGCTTTCTTT. As protein: CASSVVDNTEAFF.